Below, 22 T cell receptor beta chains from the same sample are listed, as sequenced in a study of cytomegalovirus exposure and HLA in healthy donors. PCR primers comprised 60 Vbeta and 13 Jbeta primers. Method: immunoSEQ multiplex PCR; TCRdb's copy keeps in-frame clones and lacks some. This table has 130,000 to 150,000 clones, over 75% appearing once. The sample comprised PBMCs. These receptors were taken from a male donor in good health and CMV-seronegative.

This chain links TRBV7-2 with TRBJ2-1, with D possibly being TRBD1 (5 bases). The CDR3 is made up of 12 amino acids. From germline, CDR1 is SGHTA and CDR2 FQGNSA. V shed 5 bases and J shed 9 bases, with 11 bases lying between them. In nucleotides, the CDR3 is TGTGCCAGCAGCCAACAGGCCAGTGAGCAGTTCTTC. Encoded protein: CASSQQASEQFF.

The V call is TRBV7-9, the J call TRBJ1-2, with 7 positions matching TRBD1. The V gene's germline CDR1 is SEHNR and CDR2 FQNEAQ (reference sequence). This CDR3 is 14 amino acids long. J lost 4 bases, V lost 6 bases, and 8 bases had no gene match. The CDR3 sequence: CASSQQQGIYGYTF. CDR3 DNA sequence: TGTGCCAGCAGTCAACAACAGGGGATCTATGGCTACACCTTC. The full variable domain, rest sourced from reference TRBV7-9 and TRBJ1-2, is DTGVSQNPRHKITKRGQNVTFRCDPISEHNRLYWYRQTLGQGPEFLTYFQNEAQLEKSRLLSDRFSAERPKGSFSTLEIQRTEQGDSAMYLCASSQQQGIYGYTFGSGTRLTVV.

V gene TRBV25-1 combines with J gene TRBJ2-5; weak D call: TRBD2 (6 bases). V lost 1 base to trimming and J lost 3 bases, with 9 bases between them. The CDR3 is 14 residues long. Germline CDR1 and CDR2: MGHDK and SYGVNS. The CDR3 is CASSELGGKETQYF. DNA for the CDR3: TGTGCCAGCAGTGAATTGGGGGGAAAAGAGACCCAGTACTTC.

The chain is built from TRBV19 and TRBJ2-1; TRBD1 might be the D (6 bases). Germline V gene data show CDR1 as LNHDA and CDR2 as SQIVND (reference sequence). The germline V and J ends were trimmed by 5 bases and 4 bases, with 15 bases remaining between them. The CDR3 runs 15 residues. The CDR3 loop reads CASSPWGQEYNEQFF. In DNA form, the CDR3 reads TGTGCCAGTAGTCCCTGGGGGCAGGAATACAATGAGCAGTTCTTC.

The chain carries TRBV5-1 and TRBJ2-5; D ambiguous. The J call is uncertain, as TRBJ2-7 better fits the DNA end. Germline assignment: CDR1 SGHRS and CDR2 YFSETQ. The CDR3 runs to 11 residues. The CDR3 DNA reads as TGCGCCAGCAGCTTGGGCGCCGAGCAGTACTTC. The encoded protein is CASSLGAEQYF.

The chain recombines TRBV10-3 with TRBJ2-7, with 7 nucleotides matching TRBD1. CDR1 ENHRY and CDR2 SYGVKD come from the germline V gene. The CDR3 has 15 amino acids. The trim removed 6 bases at V and 1 base at J, leaving 9 bases unmatched. CDR3 coding DNA: TGTGCCATCAGCCCCGACAGGGCGATATCCTACGAGCAGTACTTC. Translating it yields CAISPDRAISYEQYF.

The chain employs TRBV7-2 and TRBJ2-5; 8 bases line up with TRBD1. The CDR3 runs to 14 residues. Losses at the gene ends were 5 bases for V and 4 bases for J; bases not matched to a gene: 6. The germline gives CDR1 SGHTA, CDR2 FQGNSA. The CDR3 here is CASSPRTGLETQYF. The CDR3 region has the DNA TGTGCCAGCAGCCCTCGGACAGGGCTAGAGACCCAGTACTTC.

This rearrangement joins TRBV18 to TRBJ1-2; D remains unclear. V was pared by 3 bases and J by 0 bases, with 5 bases between. CDR3 length: 13 residues. Germline lookup yields CDR1 KGHSH and CDR2 LQKENI. CDR3 nucleotides: TGTGCCAGCTCACCCAACTCTAACTATGGCTACACCTTC. It translates to CASSPNSNYGYTF.

The V gene is TRBV30, the J gene TRBJ2-3; 7 bases fit TRBD2. The CDR3 contains 14 residues. Trimming removed 4 bases from V and 2 bases from J; junction bases left unmatched: 6. Germline V gene lookup returns CDR1 GTSNPN and CDR2 SVGIG (reference sequence). CDR3 loop: CAWTAGNPTDTQYF. Here the CDR3 DNA reads TGTGCCTGGACAGCGGGAAATCCCACAGATACGCAGTATTTT.

The chain combines TRBV19 with TRBJ1-5, with TRBD1 identical over 8 bases. The CDR3 runs to 17 residues. V lost 4 bases to trimming and J lost 2 bases; unmatched junction nucleotides: 10. Looked up from germline, CDR1 is LNHDA and CDR2 is SQIVND (reference sequence). CDR3 sequence: CASSRGNSGGGNQPQHF. As DNA, the CDR3 is TGTGCCAGTAGTAGGGGTAATTCAGGGGGCGGCAATCAGCCCCAGCATTTT.

This clone was picked up a small number of times. The DNA for the CDR3 is TGTGCCAGCAGCCAAGGAATCGGGGGTAGGGGCTACACCTTC. Encoded protein: CASSQGIGGRGYTF. The chain carries TRBV6-5 and TRBJ1-2, with D possibly matching TRBD1 (5 bases). The CDR3 has 14 amino acids. V lost 6 bases and J 8 bases, leaving 19 bases between the germline ends. Per the germline V gene, CDR1 is MNHEY and CDR2 is SVGAGI.

CDR3 DNA sequence: TGTGCCAGCAGCGCCAGCGGGAGCCCCTCGGAGACCCAGTACTTC. Amino acid sequence: CASSASGSPSETQYF. The chain uses TRBV9 and TRBJ2-5, with 8 bases identical to TRBD2. The CDR3 is 15 residues long. V shed 3 bases and J 5 bases; nucleotides not matched to a gene: 9. Looked up from germline, CDR1 is SGDLS and CDR2 is YYNGEE.

Written as DNA, the CDR3 is TGTGCCAGCAGTACGGCTATCCAGGCCGATACGCAGTATTTT. Translation gives CASSTAIQADTQYF. The rearrangement joins TRBV6-5 to TRBJ2-3; D not resolved. The germline V and J ends were trimmed by 5 bases and 6 bases, with 15 bases remaining between them. The germline V gene encodes CDR1 MNHEY and CDR2 SVGAGI. This CDR3 has 14 amino acids.

The chain uses TRBV5-4 and TRBJ2-1; D is unresolved. Germline assignment: CDR1 SGHNT and CDR2 YYREEE (reference sequence). The CDR3 spans 14 residues. V was trimmed by 4 bases and J by 6 bases, leaving 14 bases between them. The DNA of the CDR3 is TGTGCCAGCAGCCTACAGAGTGGGTCCAATGAGCAGTTCTTC. Protein: CASSLQSGSNEQFF.

This chain uses TRBV18 with TRBJ2-1; 10 nucleotides line up with TRBD2. CDR3 length: 15 residues. Germline lookup yields CDR1 KGHSH and CDR2 LQKENI. Germline trimming cut 5 bases from V and 3 bases from J; bases unmatched to any gene: 4. The CDR3 protein is CASSSLAGVYNEQFF. Written as DNA, the CDR3 is TGTGCCAGCTCAAGCCTAGCGGGAGTCTACAATGAGCAGTTCTTC.

V is TRBV5-1 and J is TRBJ1-1, with 8 bases lining up with TRBD1. Trimming took 3 bases from V and 0 from J; bases not matched to a gene: 1. The V gene's germline CDR1 is SGHRS and CDR2 YFSETQ. This CDR3 region has 14 residues. This chain's CDR3 is CASSSTGVNTEAFF. In DNA form, the CDR3 reads TGCGCCAGCAGCTCGACAGGGGTGAACACTGAAGCTTTCTTT.

The chain employs TRBV7-6 and TRBJ1-4, with D perhaps matching TRBD1 (6 bases). There are 16 residues in the CDR3. With 6 bases removed from V and 0 bases from J, the gap between germline ends came to 14 bases. Germline CDR1 reads SGHVS; CDR2 reads FNYEAQ. In nucleotides, the CDR3 is TGTGCCAGCAGTCCCCTGGACAGCGCAACTAATGAAAAACTGTTTTTT. As protein: CASSPLDSATNEKLFF.

The chain links TRBV7-2 to TRBJ2-1; 8 bases agree with TRBD2. The CDR3 consists of 15 residues. Looked up from germline, CDR1 is SGHTA and CDR2 is FQGNSA. V dropped 4 bases and J dropped 4; count of bases not matched to a gene: 6. The CDR3 is CASSSAGESYNEQFF. The DNA of the CDR3 is TGTGCCAGCAGCTCAGCGGGAGAATCTTACAATGAGCAGTTCTTC.

The V call is TRBV7-2, the J call TRBJ2-1, with 7 bases lining up with TRBD2. Germline loops: CDR1 SGHTA, CDR2 FQGNSA. J lost 5 bases, V lost 3 bases, and 7 bases had no gene match. This CDR3 has 15 amino acids. CDR3 in DNA: TGTGCCAGCAGCTTTTCGGGAGGTAAGAACAATGAGCAGTTCTTC. Protein: CASSFSGGKNNEQFF.

The chain joins TRBV25-1 to TRBJ2-1; 7 positions agree with TRBD2. From germline, CDR1 is MGHDK and CDR2 SYGVNS. CDR3 length: 15 amino acids. Unmatched junction bases numbered 7, after V lost 1 base and J lost 7 bases. The CDR3 region is CASSELKGLINEQFF. The CDR3 nucleotides read TGTGCCAGCAGTGAATTAAAGGGACTAATTAATGAGCAGTTCTTC.

The CDR3 nucleotides read TGTGCCAGCAGCGGCCGACTAGCGGGGGGGAAAGAGACCCAGTACTTC. It yields the protein CASSGRLAGGKETQYF. V and J are TRBV9 and TRBJ2-5; the match to TRBD2 covers 14 bases. The CDR3 runs 16 residues. CDR1 is SGDLS, CDR2 YYNGEE, per germline. J lost 3 bases, V lost 3 bases, and 4 bases had no gene match.

This chain links TRBV29-1 with TRBJ1-3; 8 bases align to TRBD1. Trimming at V came to 6 bases and at J to 3 bases, leaving 4 bases not matched to a gene. The CDR3 runs 13 residues. CDR1 and CDR2 (germline): SQVTM, ANQGSEA. CDR3 sequence reads: CSVQGQGGNTIYF. The CDR3 DNA reads as TGCAGCGTCCAAGGACAGGGTGGAAACACCATATATTTT.